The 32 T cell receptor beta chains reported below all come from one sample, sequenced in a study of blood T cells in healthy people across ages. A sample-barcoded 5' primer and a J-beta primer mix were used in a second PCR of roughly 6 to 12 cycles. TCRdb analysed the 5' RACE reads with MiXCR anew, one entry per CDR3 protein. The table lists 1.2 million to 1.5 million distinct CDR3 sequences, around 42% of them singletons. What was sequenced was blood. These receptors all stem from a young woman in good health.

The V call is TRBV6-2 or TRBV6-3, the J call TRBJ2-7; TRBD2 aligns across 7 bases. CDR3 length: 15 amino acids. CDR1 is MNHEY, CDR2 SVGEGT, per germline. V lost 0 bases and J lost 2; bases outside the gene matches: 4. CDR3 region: CASSYSETSTYEQYF. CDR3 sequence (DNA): TGTGCCAGCAGTTACTCCGAGACTAGCACCTACGAGCAGTACTTC.

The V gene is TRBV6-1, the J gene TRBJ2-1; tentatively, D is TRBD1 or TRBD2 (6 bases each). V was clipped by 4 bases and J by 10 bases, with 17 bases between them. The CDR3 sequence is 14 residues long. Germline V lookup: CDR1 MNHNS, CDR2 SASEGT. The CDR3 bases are TGTGCCAGCAGTGGTGGGGGGCGCATACAAGAGCAGTTCTTC. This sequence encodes CASSGGGRIQEQFF.

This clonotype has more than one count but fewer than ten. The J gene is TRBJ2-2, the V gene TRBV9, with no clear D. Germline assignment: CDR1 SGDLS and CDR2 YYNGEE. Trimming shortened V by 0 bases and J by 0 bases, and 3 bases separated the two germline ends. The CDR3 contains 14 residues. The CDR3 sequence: CASSVATNTGELFF. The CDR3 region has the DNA TGTGCCAGCAGCGTAGCCACGAACACCGGGGAGCTGTTTTTT.

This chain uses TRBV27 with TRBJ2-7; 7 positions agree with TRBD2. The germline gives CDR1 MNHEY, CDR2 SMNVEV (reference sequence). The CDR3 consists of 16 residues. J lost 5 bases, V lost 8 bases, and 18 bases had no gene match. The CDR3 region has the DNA TGTGCCAGCTGGAAGTTGGAGAGGGAGGGCCAGAACGAGCAGTACTTC. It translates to CASWKLEREGQNEQYF.

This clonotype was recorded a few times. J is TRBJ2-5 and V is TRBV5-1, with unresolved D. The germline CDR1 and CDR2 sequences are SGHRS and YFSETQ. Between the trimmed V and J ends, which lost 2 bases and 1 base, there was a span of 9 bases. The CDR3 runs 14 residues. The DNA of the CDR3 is TGCGCCAGCAGCTTACTCAGCCCCCAAGAGACCCAGTACTTC. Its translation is CASSLLSPQETQYF.

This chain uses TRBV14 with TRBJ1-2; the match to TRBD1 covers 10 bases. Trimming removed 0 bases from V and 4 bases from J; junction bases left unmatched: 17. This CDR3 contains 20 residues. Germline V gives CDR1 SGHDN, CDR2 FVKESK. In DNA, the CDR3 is TGTGCCAGCAGCCAAGAACAGGACAGGGGGAATCAACCGAAAGCCTATGGCTACACCTTC. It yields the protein CASSQEQDRGNQPKAYGYTF. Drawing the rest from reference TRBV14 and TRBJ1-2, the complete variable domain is EAGVTQFPSHSVIEKGQTVTLRCDPISGHDNLYWYRRVMGKEIKFLLHFVKESKQDESGMPNNRFLAERTGGTYSTLKVQPAELEDSGVYFCASSQEQDRGNQPKAYGYTFGSGTRLTVV.

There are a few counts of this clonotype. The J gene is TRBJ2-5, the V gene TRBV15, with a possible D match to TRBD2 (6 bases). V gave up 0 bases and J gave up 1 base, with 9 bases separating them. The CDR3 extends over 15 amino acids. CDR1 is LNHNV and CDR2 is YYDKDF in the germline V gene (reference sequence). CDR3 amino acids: CATSREAGIQETQYF. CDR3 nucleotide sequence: TGTGCCACCAGCAGAGAGGCGGGGATCCAAGAGACCCAGTACTTC.

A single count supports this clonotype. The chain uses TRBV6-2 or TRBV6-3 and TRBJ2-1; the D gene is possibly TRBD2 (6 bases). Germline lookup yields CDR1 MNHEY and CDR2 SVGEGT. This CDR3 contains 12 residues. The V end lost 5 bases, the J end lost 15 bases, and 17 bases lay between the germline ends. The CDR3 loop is CASSETSIRVFF. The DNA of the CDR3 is TGTGCCAGCAGTGAAACTAGCATCCGGGTGTTCTTC.

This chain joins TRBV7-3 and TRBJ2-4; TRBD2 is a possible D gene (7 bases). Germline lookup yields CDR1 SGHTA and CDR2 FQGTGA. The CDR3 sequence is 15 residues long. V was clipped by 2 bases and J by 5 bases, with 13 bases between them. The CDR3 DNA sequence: TGTGCCAGCAGCTTAGTGGGGGGGGCCGAAAACATTCAGTACTTC. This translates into CASSLVGGAENIQYF.

DNA of the CDR3: TGTGCCAGCAGTTACTCGGGACGACGGAGGACTGAAGCTTTCTTT. Encoded protein: CASSYSGRRRTEAFF. V usage is TRBV6-5 and J usage is TRBJ1-1; maybe TRBD1 (5 bases). The CDR3 spans 15 residues. V lost 0 bases and J lost 5, with 13 bases in between. Germline-derived CDR1 and CDR2 are MNHEY and SVGAGI.

The DNA of the CDR3 is TGCAGTGCCATGGTGGCGGGAGGTTCGGCAGCTTTCTTT. This encodes CSAMVAGGSAAFF. The rearrangement links TRBV20-1 to TRBJ1-1; D is ambiguous. From germline, CDR1 is DFQATT and CDR2 SNEGSKA (reference sequence). Deletions cut 6 bases from V and 10 bases from J, with 21 bases between. The CDR3 consists of 13 residues.

The CDR3 DNA is TGCAGTGCTAGAGTTTTTAGCGGCTTAAGCACAGATACGCAGTATTTT. Protein: CSARVFSGLSTDTQYF. V is TRBV20-1 and J is TRBJ2-3; a possible D gene is TRBD2 (6 bases). CDR3 length: 16 amino acids. The germline CDR1 and CDR2 sequences are DFQATT and SNEGSKA (reference sequence). Trimming removed 1 base from V and 0 bases from J, with 14 bases in between.

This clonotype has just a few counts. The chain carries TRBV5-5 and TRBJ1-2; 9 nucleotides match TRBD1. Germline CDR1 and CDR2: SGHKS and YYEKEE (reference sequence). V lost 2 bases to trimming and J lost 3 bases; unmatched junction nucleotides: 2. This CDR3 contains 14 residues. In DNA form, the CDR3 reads TGTGCCAGCAGCTTAGGGGACAGGGACTATGGCTACACCTTC. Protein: CASSLGDRDYGYTF.

Here the CDR3 DNA reads TGCAGTGCTAGAGTGGGTAGAGATGAGCAGTACTTC. It yields the protein CSARVGRDEQYF. This rearrangement joins TRBV20-1 to TRBJ2-5; D is uncertain. Germline-derived CDR1 and CDR2 are DFQATT and SNEGSKA (reference sequence). This CDR3 has 12 residues. Trimming took off 1 base at V and 11 bases at J, with 14 bases between the two ends.

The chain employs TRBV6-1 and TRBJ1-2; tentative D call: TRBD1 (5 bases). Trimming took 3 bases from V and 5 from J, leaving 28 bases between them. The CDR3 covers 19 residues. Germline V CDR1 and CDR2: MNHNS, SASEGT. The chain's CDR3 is CASSDRVVVVLAEPYGYTF. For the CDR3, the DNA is TGTGCCAGCAGTGACAGGGTCGTGGTGGTTTTAGCCGAACCATATGGCTACACCTTC.

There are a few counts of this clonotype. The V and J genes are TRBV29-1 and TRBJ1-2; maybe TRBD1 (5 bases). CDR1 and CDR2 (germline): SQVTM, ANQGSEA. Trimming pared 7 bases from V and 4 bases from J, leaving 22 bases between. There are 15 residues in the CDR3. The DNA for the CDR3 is TGCAGCGCCCATCAAGTGTCGGGGGAGCTCTATGGCTACACCTTC. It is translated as CSAHQVSGELYGYTF.

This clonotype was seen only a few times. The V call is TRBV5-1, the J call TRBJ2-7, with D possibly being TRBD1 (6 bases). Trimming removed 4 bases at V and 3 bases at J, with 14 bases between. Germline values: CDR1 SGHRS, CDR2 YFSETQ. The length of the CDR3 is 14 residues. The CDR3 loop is CASSPYGQSYEQYF. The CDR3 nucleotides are TGCGCCAGCAGCCCCTACGGACAGAGCTACGAGCAGTACTTC.

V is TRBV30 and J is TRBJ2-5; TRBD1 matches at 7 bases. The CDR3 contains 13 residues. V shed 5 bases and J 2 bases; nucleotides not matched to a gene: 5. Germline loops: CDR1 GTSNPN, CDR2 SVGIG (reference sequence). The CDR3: CAWQGTAQETQYF. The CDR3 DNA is TGTGCCTGGCAGGGGACAGCGCAAGAGACCCAGTACTTC. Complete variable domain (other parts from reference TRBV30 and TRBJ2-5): SQTIHQWPATLVQPVGSPLSLECTVEGTSNPNLYWYRQAAGRGLQLLFYSVGIGQISSEVPQNLSASRPQDRQFILSSKKLLLSDSGFYLCAWQGTAQETQYFGPGTRLLVL.

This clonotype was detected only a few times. CDR3: CASSLNGGAGGYTF. The CDR3 DNA is TGTGCCAGCAGCTTAAACGGGGGCGCAGGTGGCTACACCTTC. The gene calls are TRBV7-8 and TRBJ1-2; TRBD1 is a possible D gene (6 bases). The length of the CDR3 is 14 residues. CDR1 and CDR2 from the germline V gene are SGHVS and FQNEAQ. V lost 2 bases, J lost 7 bases, and 14 bases lay in between.

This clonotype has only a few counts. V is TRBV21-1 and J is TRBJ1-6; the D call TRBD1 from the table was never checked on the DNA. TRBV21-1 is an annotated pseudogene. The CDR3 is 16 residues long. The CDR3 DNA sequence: TGTGCCAGCAGCAAACTCCACAGGGGGACCAACTCACCCCTCCACTTT. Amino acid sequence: CASSKLHRGTNSPLHF.

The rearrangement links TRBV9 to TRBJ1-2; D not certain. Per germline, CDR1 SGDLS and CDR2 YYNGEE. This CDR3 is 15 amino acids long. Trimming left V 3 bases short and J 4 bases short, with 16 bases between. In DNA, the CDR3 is TGTGCCAGCAGCGGAGCCCCGGACGTACCCTATGGCTACACCTTC. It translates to CASSGAPDVPYGYTF.

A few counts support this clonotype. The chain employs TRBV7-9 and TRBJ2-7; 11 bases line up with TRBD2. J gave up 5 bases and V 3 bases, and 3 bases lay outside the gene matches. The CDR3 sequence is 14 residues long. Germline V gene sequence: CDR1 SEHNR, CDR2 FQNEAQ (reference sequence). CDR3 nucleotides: TGTGCCAGCAGCTTCCTAGCGGGAGGAGACGAGCAGTACTTC. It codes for CASSFLAGGDEQYF.

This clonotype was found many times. CDR3 sequence (DNA): TGTGCCAGCAGCTTAGGAGCGGGAGGATCCTACGAGCAGTACTTC. Protein product: CASSLGAGGSYEQYF. The chain links TRBV7-2 to TRBJ2-7; TRBD2 agrees at 9 bases. Germline values: CDR1 SGHTA, CDR2 FQGNSA. This CDR3 region has 15 residues. V lost 1 base, J lost 1 base, and 2 bases stayed unmatched.

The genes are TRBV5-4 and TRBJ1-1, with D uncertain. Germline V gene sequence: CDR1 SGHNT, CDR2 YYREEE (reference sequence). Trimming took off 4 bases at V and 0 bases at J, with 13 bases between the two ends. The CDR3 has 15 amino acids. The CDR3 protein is CASSLRLTVNTEAFF. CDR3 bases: TGTGCCAGCAGCCTAAGACTGACTGTGAACACTGAAGCTTTCTTT.

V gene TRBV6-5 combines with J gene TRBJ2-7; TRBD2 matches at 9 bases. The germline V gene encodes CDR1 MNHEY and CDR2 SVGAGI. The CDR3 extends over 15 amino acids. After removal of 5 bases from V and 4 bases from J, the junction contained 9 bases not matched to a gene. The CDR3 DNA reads TGTGCCAGCAGTAACCTAGCGGGAACCGCTTACGAGCAGTACTTC. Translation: CASSNLAGTAYEQYF.

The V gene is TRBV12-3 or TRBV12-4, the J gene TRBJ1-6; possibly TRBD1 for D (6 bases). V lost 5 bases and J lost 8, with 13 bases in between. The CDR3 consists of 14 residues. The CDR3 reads CASSKQGSDSPLHF. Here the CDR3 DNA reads TGTGCCAGCAGTAAACAGGGTAGTGATTCACCCCTCCACTTT.

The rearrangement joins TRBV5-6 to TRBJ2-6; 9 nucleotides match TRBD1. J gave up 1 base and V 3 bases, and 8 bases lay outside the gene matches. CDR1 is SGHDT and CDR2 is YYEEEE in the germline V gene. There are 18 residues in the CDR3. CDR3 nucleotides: TGTGCCAGCAGCTCTCCGGGACAGGGTGATTCTGGGGCCAACGTCCTGACTTTC. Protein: CASSSPGQGDSGANVLTF.

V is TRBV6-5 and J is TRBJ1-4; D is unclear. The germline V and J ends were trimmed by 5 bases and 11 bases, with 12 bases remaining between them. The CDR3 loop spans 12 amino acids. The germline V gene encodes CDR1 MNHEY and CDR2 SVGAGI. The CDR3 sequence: CASSDYGSKLFF. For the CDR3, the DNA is TGTGCCAGCAGTGACTACGGGAGCAAACTGTTTTTT.

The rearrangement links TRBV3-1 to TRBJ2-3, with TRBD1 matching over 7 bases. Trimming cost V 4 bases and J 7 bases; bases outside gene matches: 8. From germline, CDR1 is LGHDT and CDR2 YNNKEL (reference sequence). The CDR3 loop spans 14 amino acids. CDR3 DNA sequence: TGTGCCAGCAGCCGCCAGGGGGTTGAGAATACGCAGTATTTT. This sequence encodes CASSRQGVENTQYF.

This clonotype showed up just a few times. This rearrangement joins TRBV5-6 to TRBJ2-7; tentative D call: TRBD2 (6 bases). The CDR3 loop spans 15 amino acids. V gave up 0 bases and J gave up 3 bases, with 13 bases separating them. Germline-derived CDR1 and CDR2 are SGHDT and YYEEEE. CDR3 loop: CASSLAVPGVYEQYF. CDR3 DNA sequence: TGTGCCAGCAGCTTGGCGGTGCCGGGGGTCTACGAGCAGTACTTC.

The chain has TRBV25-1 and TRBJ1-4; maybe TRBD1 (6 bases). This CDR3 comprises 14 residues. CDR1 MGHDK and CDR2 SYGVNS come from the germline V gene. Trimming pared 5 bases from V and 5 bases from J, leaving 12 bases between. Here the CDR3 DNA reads TGTGCCAGCAGTACTGACAGGTTAAATGAAAAACTGTTTTTT. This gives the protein CASSTDRLNEKLFF.

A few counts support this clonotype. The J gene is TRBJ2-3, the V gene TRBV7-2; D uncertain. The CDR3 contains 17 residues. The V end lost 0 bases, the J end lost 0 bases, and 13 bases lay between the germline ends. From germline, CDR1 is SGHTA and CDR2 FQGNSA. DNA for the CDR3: TGTGCCAGCAGCTTAGCGAAAGTTGGGCCTAGCACAGATACGCAGTATTTT. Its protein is CASSLAKVGPSTDTQYF. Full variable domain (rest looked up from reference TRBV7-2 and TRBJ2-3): GAGVSQSPSNKVTEKGKDVELRCDPISGHTALYWYRQSLGQGLEFLIYFQGNSAPDKSGLPSDRFSAERTGGSVSTLTIQRTQQEDSAVYLCASSLAKVGPSTDTQYFGPGTRLTVL.